The clone carrying this T cell receptor (beta chain) was counted between two and nine times. TCRdb analysed the reads with MiXCR anew, one entry per CDR3 protein. The sample carries 250,000 to 300,000 distinct CDR3 sequences, over 15% recorded once. From germline, CDR1 is DFQATT and CDR2 SNEGSKA (reference sequence). Between the trimmed V and J ends, which lost 6 bases and 4 bases, there was a span of 16 bases. This CDR3 is 14 amino acids long. The data stem from a study of T cell repertoires in cytomegalovirus infection. The sequence came from a human donor in good health (CMV status not recorded). Some clones in this sample may be carry-over from other donors' samples. The chain has TRBV20-1 and TRBJ1-5; D is possibly TRBD1 (5 bases). Sequenced sample: CD8+ T cells from PBMCs. The CDR3 DNA follows: TGCAGTGCCTCGACAGCAAACTTTAATCAGCCCCAGCATTTT. Protein: CSASTANFNQPQHF.